This T cell receptor (beta chain) stems from a study of T cells in localized non-small cell lung cancer. Study outcomes and limitations: Longer overall survival was linked to higher blood T cell density.

The repertoire was sequenced with immunoSEQ multiplex PCR; TCRdb's copy has only in-frame clones and lacks some. Here the sample spans 15,000 to 18,000 clones, 87% being singletons. The CDR3 spans 15 residues. CDR1 SSHAT and CDR2 FNYEAQ come from the germline V gene (reference sequence). Remarks on this clone: Antigen: not known. An end of the junction does not agree with germline; a read error may underlie this.

The sequence came from a male donor at least 60 years old with stage II lung adenocarcinoma. Sequences were derived from peripheral blood mononuclear cells, sampled before any cancer treatment. The chain uses TRBV7-7 and TRBJ2-5; D possibly uses TRBD1 or TRBD2 (6 bases each). CDR3 amino acids: CASSRSGAPGETQYF. The CDR3, as DNA: TGTGCTAGCAGCAGGTCGGGGGCCCCGGGAGAGACCCAGTACTTC.